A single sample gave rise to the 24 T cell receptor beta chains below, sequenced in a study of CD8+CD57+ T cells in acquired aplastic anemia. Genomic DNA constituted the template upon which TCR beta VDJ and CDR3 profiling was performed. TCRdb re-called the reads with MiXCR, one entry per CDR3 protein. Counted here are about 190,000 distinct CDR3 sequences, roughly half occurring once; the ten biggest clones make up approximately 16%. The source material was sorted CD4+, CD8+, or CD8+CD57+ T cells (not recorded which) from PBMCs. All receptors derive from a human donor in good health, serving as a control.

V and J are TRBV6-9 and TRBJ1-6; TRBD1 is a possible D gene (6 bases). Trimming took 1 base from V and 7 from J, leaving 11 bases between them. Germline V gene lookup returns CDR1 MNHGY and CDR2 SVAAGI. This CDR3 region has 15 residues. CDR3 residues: CASSYWGAGNSPLHF. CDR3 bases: TGTGCCAGCAGTTATTGGGGGGCCGGGAATTCACCCCTCCACTTT.

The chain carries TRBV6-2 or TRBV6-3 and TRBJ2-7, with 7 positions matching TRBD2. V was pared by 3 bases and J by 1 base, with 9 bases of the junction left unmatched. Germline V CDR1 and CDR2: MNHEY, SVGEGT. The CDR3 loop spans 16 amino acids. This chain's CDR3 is CASSYWAGVLSYEQYF. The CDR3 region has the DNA TGTGCCAGCAGTTATTGGGCGGGGGTCCTTTCCTACGAGCAGTACTTC.

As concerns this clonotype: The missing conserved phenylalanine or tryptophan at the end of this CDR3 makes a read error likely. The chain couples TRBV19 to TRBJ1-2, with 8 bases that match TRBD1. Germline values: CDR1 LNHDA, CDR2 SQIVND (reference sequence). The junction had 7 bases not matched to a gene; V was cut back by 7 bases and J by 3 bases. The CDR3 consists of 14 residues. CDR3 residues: CASTRTGSDYGYTL. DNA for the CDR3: TGTGCCAGTACTCGGACAGGGAGTGACTATGGCTACACCCTC.

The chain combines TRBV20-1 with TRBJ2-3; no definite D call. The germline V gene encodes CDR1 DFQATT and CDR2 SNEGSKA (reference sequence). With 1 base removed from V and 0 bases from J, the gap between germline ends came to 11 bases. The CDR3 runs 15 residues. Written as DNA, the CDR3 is TGCAGTGCTAGAGGTCAGGCTGAGAGCACAGATACGCAGTATTTT. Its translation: CSARGQAESTDTQYF.

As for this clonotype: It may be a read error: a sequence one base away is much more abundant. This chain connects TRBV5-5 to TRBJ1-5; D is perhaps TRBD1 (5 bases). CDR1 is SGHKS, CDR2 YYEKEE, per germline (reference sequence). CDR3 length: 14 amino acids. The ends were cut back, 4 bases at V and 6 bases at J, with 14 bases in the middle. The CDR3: CASSVGRLSQPQHF. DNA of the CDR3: TGTGCCAGCAGCGTGGGACGGCTAAGTCAGCCCCAGCATTTT.

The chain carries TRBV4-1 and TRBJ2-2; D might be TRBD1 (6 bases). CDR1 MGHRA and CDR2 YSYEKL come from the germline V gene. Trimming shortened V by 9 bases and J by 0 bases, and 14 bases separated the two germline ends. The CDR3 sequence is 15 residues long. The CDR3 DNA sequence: TGCGCCAGTCGGCCAGGGACACCGAACACCGGGGAGCTGTTTTTT. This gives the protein CASRPGTPNTGELFF.

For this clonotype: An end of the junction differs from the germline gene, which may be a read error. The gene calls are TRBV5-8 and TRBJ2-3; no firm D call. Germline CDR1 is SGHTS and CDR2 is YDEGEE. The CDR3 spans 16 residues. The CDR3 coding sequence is TGCGCCAGCAGCTTGGATCACCTGATGGGCACAGATACGCAGTATTTT. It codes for CASSLDHLMGTDTQYF.

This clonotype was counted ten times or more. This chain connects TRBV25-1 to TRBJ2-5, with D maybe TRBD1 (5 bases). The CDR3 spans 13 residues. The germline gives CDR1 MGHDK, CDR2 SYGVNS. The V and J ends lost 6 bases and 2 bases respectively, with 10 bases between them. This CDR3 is CASSRVGQETQYF. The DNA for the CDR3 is TGTGCCAGCAGCAGGGTGGGTCAAGAGACCCAGTACTTC.

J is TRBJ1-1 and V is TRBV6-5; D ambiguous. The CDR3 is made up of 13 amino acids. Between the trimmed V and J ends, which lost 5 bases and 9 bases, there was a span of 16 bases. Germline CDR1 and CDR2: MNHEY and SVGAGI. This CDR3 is CASSELGAIKAFF. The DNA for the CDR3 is TGTGCCAGCAGTGAACTGGGCGCGATAAAAGCTTTCTTT.

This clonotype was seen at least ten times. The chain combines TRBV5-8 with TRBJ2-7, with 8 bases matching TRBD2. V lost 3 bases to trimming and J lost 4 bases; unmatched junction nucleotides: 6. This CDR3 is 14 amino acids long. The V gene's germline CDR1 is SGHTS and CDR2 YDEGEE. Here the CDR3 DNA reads TGTGCCAGCAGCTATCCGGGACTAGGGTACGAGCAGTACTTC. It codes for CASSYPGLGYEQYF.

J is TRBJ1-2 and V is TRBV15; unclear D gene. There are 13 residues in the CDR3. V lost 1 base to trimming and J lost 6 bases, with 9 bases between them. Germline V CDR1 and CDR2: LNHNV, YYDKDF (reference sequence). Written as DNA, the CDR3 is TGTGCCACCAGCAGAGTCTTTGGGGATGGCTACACCTTC. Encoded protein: CATSRVFGDGYTF.

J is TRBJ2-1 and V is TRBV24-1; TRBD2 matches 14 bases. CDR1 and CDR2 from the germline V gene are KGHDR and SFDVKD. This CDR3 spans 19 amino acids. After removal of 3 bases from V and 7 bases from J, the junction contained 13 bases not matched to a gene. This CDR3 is CATSDGVAGTSGGANEQFF. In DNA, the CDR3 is TGTGCCACCAGTGATGGGGTGGCCGGGACTAGCGGGGGAGCGAATGAGCAGTTCTTC.

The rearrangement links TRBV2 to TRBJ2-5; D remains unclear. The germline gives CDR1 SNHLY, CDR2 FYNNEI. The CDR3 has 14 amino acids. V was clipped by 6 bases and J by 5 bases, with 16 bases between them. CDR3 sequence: CASRSRLPGETQYF. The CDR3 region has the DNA TGTGCCAGCAGGTCCAGACTGCCTGGGGAGACCCAGTACTTC.

The CDR3 spells CASSLQEGYEQYF. The CDR3 bases are TGTGCCAGCAGCTTACAGGAGGGATACGAGCAGTACTTC. The J gene is TRBJ2-7, the V gene TRBV7-2; a possible D gene is TRBD2 (6 bases). Germline loops: CDR1 SGHTA, CDR2 FQGNSA. The CDR3 runs 13 residues. V was cut by 2 bases and J by 4 bases, with 9 bases left in between.

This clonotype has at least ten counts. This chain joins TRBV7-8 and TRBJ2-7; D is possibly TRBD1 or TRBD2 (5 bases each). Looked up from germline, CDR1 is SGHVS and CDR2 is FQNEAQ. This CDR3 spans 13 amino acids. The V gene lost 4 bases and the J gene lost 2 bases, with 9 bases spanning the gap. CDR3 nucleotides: TGTGCCAGCAGCTGGGACGTAGCCTACGAGCAGTACTTC. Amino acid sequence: CASSWDVAYEQYF. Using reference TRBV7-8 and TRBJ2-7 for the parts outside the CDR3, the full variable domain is GAGVSQSPRYKVAKRGQDVALRCDPISGHVSLFWYQQALGQGPEFLTYFQNEAQLDKSGLPSDRFFAERPEGSVSTLKIQRTQQEDSAVYLCASSWDVAYEQYFGPGTRLTVT.

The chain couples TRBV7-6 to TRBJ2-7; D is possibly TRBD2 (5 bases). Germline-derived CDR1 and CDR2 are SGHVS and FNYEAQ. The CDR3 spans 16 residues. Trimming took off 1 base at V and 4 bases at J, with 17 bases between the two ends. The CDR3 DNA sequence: TGTGCCAGCAGCTTAGTTGCCGGGCCAGAGGGATACGAGCAGTACTTC. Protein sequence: CASSLVAGPEGYEQYF.

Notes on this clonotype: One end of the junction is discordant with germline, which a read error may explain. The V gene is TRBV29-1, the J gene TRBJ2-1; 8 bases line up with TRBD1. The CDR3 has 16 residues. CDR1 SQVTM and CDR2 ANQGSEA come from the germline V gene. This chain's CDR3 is CSVGAETGAGRNEQSF. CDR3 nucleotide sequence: TGCAGCGTTGGCGCGGAGACAGGGGCCGGCCGAAATGAGCAGTCCTTC.

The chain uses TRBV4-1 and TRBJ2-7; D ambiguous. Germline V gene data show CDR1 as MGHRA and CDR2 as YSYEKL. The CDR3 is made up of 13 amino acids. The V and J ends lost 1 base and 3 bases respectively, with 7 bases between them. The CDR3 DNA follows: TGCGCCAGCAGCCAAGGTGTTTACTACGAGCAGTACTTC. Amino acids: CASSQGVYYEQYF.

The CDR3 spells CASSLGWGAFEKLFF. The CDR3 DNA sequence: TGTGCCAGCAGTTTAGGATGGGGGGCGTTTGAAAAACTGTTTTTT. V and J are TRBV28 and TRBJ1-4; D is perhaps TRBD1 (6 bases). Per germline, CDR1 MDHEN and CDR2 SYDVKM. This CDR3 is built from 15 residues. Between the trimmed V and J ends, which lost 2 bases and 7 bases, there was a span of 14 bases.

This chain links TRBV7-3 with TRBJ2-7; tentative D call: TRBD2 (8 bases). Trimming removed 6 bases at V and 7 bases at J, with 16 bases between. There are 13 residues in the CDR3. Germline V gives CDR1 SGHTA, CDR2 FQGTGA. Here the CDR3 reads CASRSGGTDEQYF. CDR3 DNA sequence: TGTGCCAGCAGATCGGGAGGGACAGATGAGCAGTACTTC.

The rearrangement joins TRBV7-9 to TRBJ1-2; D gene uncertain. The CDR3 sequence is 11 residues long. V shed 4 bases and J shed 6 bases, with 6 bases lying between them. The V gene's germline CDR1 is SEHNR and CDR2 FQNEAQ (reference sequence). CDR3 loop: CASSSNNGYTF. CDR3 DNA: TGTGCCAGCAGCTCTAATAATGGCTACACCTTC.

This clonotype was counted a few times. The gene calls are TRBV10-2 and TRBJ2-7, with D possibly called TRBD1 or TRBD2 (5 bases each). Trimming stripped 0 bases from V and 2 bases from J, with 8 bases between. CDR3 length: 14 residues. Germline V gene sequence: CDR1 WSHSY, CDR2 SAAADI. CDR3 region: CASSESWGPYEQYF. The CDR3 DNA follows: TGCGCCAGCAGTGAGTCTTGGGGACCCTACGAGCAGTACTTC.

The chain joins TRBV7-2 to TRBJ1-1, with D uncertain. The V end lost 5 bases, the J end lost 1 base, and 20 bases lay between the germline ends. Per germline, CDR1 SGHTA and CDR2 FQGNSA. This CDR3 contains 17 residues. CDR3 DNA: TGTGCCAGCAGCCTGGAGTTAGGGTCCTTAGGGAACACTGAAGCTTTCTTT. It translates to CASSLELGSLGNTEAFF. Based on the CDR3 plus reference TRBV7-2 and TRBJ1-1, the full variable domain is GAGVSQSPSNKVTEKGKDVELRCDPISGHTALYWYRQSLGQGLEFLIYFQGNSAPDKSGLPSDRFSAERTGGSVSTLTIQRTQQEDSAVYLCASSLELGSLGNTEAFFGQGTRLTVV.

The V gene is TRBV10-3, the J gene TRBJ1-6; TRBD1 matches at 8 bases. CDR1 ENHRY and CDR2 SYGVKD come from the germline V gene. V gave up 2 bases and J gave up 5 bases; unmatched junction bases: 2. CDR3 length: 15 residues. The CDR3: CAISEQDRDNSPLHF. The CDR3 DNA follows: TGTGCCATCAGTGAGCAGGACAGGGATAATTCACCCCTCCACTTT.